The rows below give T cell receptor beta chains drawn from one sample of a study of OX40 agonist ivuxolimab in advanced cancers. Sequencing used immunoSEQ multiplex PCR; TCRdb keeps in-frame clones, though not all of them. The top ten hold almost 9.5% of the sample, which has tens of thousands of clones, roughly 92% seen once. Sequenced material: CD4+ or CD8+ T cells sorted from blood, taken in a trial of the OX40 agonist ivuxolimab. These receptors were collected from an adult with an advanced solid tumor such as melanoma, head and neck, liver or kidney cancer. Both conserved end residues are part of each CDR3. D genes are given only for firm matches. Part of the rows lack a size; the others show once, few, many or a class for expanded clones.

size: .
V: TRBV27
D: .
J: TRBJ1-3
DNA: TGTGCCAGCAGTTTAGGAGGGGTTGGAAACACCATATATTTT
CDR3: CASSLGGVGNTIYF

size: .
V: TRBV6-5
D: .
J: TRBJ1-5
DNA: TGTGCCAGCACCCCCGGAGGGGATGGCAATCAGCCCCAGCATTTT
CDR3: CASTPGGDGNQPQHF

size: .
V: TRBV4-3
D: .
J: TRBJ1-3
DNA: TGCGCCAGCAGCCAAGATACCCGCTCCCATTTAACTGGAAACACCATATATTTT
CDR3: CASSQDTRSHLTGNTIYF

size: .
V: TRBV11-2
D: .
J: TRBJ1-6
DNA: TGTGCCAGCAGCTTAGAAGGGCAATCACCCCTCCACTTT
CDR3: CASSLEGQSPLHF

size: .
V: TRBV19
D: .
J: TRBJ1-1
DNA: TGTGCCAGTAGTTGGGGGGCTCTGAACACTGAAGCTTTCTTT
CDR3: CASSWGALNTEAFF

size: .
V: TRBV21-1
D: .
J: TRBJ1-2
DNA: TGTGCCAGCAGCAAAGCGCCAGGCAGGGGCAATGGCTACACCTTC
CDR3: CASSKAPGRGNGYTF

size: .
V: TRBV7-8
D: .
J: TRBJ2-7
DNA: TGTGCCAGCAGCTTAATTTACGAGCAGTACTTC
CDR3: CASSLIYEQYF

size: .
V: TRBV7-9
D: .
J: TRBJ1-1
DNA: TGTGCCAGCAGCCTAGGGTACACTGAAGCTTTCTTT
CDR3: CASSLGYTEAFF

size: .
V: TRBV6-5
D: .
J: TRBJ1-5
DNA: TGTGCCAGCAGCCTCGAGTGGCATCAGCCCCAGCATTTT
CDR3: CASSLEWHQPQHF

size: .
V: TRBV5-6
D: .
J: TRBJ1-1
DNA: TGTGCCAGCAGCTGGGGCTCTATGAACACTGAAGCTTTCTTT
CDR3: CASSWGSMNTEAFF

size: .
V: TRBV7-9
D: .
J: TRBJ2-7
DNA: TGTGCCAGCAGCTTAGGAGGGGACGAGCAGTACTTC
CDR3: CASSLGGDEQYF

size: .
V: TRBV7-9
D: TRBD2
J: TRBJ2-1
DNA: TGTGCCAGCAGTTCCGGACTAGCGGCCTACAATGAGCAGTTCTTC
CDR3: CASSSGLAAYNEQFF

size: .
V: TRBV6-6
D: .
J: TRBJ2-1
DNA: TGTGCCAGCAGTTATGTGGGGGATGAGCAGTTCTTC
CDR3: CASSYVGDEQFF

size: .
V: TRBV27
D: TRBD2
J: TRBJ2-2
DNA: TGTGCCAGCCGCTCATGGGCGGGAGGGCTGGCCGGGGAGCTGTTTTTT
CDR3: CASRSWAGGLAGELFF

size: once
V: TRBV7-9
D: .
J: TRBJ1-1
DNA: TGTGCCAGCAGCTACTCCCTTCAGGGAGACACTGAAGCTTTCTTT
CDR3: CASSYSLQGDTEAFF

size: .
V: TRBV11-2
D: .
J: TRBJ1-3
DNA: TGTGCCAGCAGCTTCGGAAACACCATATATTTT
CDR3: CASSFGNTIYF

size: .
V: TRBV19
D: TRBD2
J: TRBJ2-7
DNA: TGTGCCAGTAGTATCTTAGCGGGACCCTACGAGCAGTACTTC
CDR3: CASSILAGPYEQYF

size: .
V: TRBV7-6
D: .
J: TRBJ1-1
DNA: TGTGCCAGCAGCTTAGCGACAGGAGACACTGAAGCTTTCTTT
CDR3: CASSLATGDTEAFF

size: .
V: TRBV13
D: .
J: TRBJ1-5
DNA: TGTGCCAGCAGCTTAGGTGGGGCTGGCAATCAGCCCCAGCATTTT
CDR3: CASSLGGAGNQPQHF

size: .
V: TRBV2
D: .
J: TRBJ1-2
DNA: TGTGCCAGCAGCACAGACAGGATCAACTATGGCTACACCTTC
CDR3: CASSTDRINYGYTF

size: .
V: TRBV11-2
D: .
J: TRBJ1-1
DNA: TGTGCCAGCGGAAGGGGTGTAACTGAAGCTTTCTTT
CDR3: CASGRGVTEAFF

size: .
V: TRBV9
D: TRBD1
J: TRBJ2-7
DNA: TGTGCCAGCAGCAGGGAAGGCGGACAGGGGGCCGAGCAGTACTTC
CDR3: CASSREGGQGAEQYF

size: .
V: TRBV7-6
D: .
J: TRBJ2-7
DNA: TGTGCCAGCAGCTTAGGGTGGGGGTCGGTGTCCGGCTACGAGCAGTACTTC
CDR3: CASSLGWGSVSGYEQYF

size: .
V: TRBV7-2
D: .
J: TRBJ2-7
DNA: TGTGCCAGCAGCTTAGGGTTAGGGTTCTCCTACGAGCAGTACTTC
CDR3: CASSLGLGFSYEQYF

size: .
V: TRBV19
D: TRBD1
J: TRBJ1-5
DNA: TGTGCCAGTAGTATTTGGGACAGTAACAATCAGCCCCAGCATTTT
CDR3: CASSIWDSNNQPQHF

size: .
V: TRBV19
D: TRBD1
J: TRBJ1-5
DNA: TGTGCCAGTAGCTCACAGGGGGCTTTAAGTAATCAGCCCCAGCATTTT
CDR3: CASSSQGALSNQPQHF

size: .
V: TRBV27
D: .
J: TRBJ1-1
DNA: TGTGCCAGCAGTTGGAAGATTGGGAACACTGAAGCTTTCTTT
CDR3: CASSWKIGNTEAFF